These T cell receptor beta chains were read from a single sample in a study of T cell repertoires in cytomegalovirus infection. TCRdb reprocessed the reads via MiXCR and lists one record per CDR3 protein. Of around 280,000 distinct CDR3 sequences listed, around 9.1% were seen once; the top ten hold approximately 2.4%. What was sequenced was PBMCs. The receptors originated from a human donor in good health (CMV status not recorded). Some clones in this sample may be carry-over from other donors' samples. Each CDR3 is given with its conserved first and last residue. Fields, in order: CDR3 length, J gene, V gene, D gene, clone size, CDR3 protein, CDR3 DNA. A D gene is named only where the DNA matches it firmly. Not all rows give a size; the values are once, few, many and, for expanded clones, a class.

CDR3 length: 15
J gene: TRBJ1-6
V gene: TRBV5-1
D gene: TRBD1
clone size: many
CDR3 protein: CASSNRDRVNSPLHF
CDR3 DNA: TGCGCCAGCAGCAACCGGGACAGAGTTAATTCACCCCTCCACTTT

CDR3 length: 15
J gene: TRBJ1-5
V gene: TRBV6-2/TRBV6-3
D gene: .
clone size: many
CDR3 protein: CASTVDYRANQPQHF
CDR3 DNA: TGTGCCAGCACTGTGGATTACAGGGCCAATCAGCCCCAGCATTTT

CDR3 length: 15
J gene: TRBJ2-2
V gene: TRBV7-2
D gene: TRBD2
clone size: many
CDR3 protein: CASKFSRGETGELFF
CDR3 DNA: TGTGCCAGCAAATTTTCGCGGGGGGAGACCGGGGAGCTGTTTTTT

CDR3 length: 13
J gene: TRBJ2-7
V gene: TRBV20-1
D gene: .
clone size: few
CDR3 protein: CSARAQGDYEQYF
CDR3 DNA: TGCAGTGCTAGGGCCCAGGGTGACTACGAGCAGTACTTC

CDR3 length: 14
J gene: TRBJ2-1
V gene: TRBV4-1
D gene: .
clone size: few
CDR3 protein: CASSHGTSYNEQFF
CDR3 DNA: TGCGCCAGCAGCCACGGGACATCCTACAATGAGCAGTTCTTC

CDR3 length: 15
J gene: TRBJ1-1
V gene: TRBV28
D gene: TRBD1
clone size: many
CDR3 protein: CATRDRGPSKVEAFF
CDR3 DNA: TGTGCCACCCGGGACAGGGGGCCCTCGAAGGTAGAAGCTTTCTTT

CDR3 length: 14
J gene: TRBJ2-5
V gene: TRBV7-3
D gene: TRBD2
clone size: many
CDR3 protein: CASSLGGAGETQYF
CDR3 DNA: TGTGCCAGCAGCCTCGGGGGGGCTGGGGAGACCCAGTACTTC

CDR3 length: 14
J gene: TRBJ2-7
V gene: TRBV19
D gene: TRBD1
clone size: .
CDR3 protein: CASSMTGRSYEQYF
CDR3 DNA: TGTGCCAGTAGTATGACAGGGCGAAGCTACGAGCAGTACTTC

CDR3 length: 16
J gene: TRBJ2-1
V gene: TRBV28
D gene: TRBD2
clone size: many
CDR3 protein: CASSSPSGGVGNEQFF
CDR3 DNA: TGTGCCAGCAGTTCCCCCAGCGGGGGCGTAGGGAATGAGCAGTTCTTC

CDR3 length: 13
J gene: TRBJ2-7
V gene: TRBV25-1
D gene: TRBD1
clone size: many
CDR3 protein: CASSLTGVGEQYF
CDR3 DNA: TGTGCCAGCAGTTTGACAGGGGTGGGGGAGCAGTACTTC

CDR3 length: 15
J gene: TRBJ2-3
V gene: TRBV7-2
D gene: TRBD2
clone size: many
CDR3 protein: CASSRTSGGADTQYF
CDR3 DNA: TGTGCCAGCAGCCGGACTAGCGGGGGGGCAGATACGCAGTATTTT

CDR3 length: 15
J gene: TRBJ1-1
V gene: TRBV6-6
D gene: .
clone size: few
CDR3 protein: CASSYSQDGITEAFF
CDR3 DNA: TGTGCCAGCAGTTACTCCCAGGATGGAATCACTGAAGCTTTCTTT

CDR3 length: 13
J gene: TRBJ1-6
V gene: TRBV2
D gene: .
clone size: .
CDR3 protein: CASRTANNSPLHF
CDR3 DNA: TGTGCCAGCCGGACAGCTAATAATTCACCCCTCCACTTT

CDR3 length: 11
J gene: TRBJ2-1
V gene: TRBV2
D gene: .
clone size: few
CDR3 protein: CASIVNNEQFF
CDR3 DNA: TGTGCCAGCATCGTTAACAATGAGCAGTTCTTC

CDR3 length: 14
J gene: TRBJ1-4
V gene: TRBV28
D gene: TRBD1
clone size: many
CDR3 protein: CASSSGQRNEKLFF
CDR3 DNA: TGTGCCAGCAGTTCGGGACAGAGAAATGAAAAACTGTTTTTT

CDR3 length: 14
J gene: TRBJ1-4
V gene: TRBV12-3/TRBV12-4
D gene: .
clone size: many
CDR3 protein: CASSLRERGEKLFF
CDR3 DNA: TGTGCCAGCAGTTTAAGGGAACGAGGCGAAAAACTGTTTTTT

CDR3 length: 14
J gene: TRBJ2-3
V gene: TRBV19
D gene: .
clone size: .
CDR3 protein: CASSILGSADTQYF
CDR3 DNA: TGTGCCAGTAGTATACTGGGGTCGGCAGATACGCAGTATTTT

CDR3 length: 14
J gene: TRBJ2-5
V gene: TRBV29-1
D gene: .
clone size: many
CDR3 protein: CSVLKRAEGETQYF
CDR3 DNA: TGCAGCGTCCTCAAGCGGGCGGAAGGAGAGACCCAGTACTTC

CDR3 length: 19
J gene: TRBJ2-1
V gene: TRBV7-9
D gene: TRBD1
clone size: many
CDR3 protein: CASSLNPTGFKSLGSEQFF
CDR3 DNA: TGTGCCAGCAGCTTAAACCCGACAGGGTTTAAGAGTTTAGGCAGTGAGCAGTTCTTC

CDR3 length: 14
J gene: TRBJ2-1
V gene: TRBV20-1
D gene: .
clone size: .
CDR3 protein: CSTRDPMTYNEQFF
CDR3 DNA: TGCAGCACCCGGGACCCAATGACCTACAATGAGCAGTTCTTC

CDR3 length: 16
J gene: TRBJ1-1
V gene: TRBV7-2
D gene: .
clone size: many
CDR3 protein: CASSLVGGGNFQEAFF
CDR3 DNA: TGTGCCAGCAGCTTAGTTGGGGGGGGAAACTTCCAAGAAGCTTTCTTT

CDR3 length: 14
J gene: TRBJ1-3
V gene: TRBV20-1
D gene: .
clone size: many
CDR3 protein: CSARVGIGGNTIYF
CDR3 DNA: TGCAGTGCTAGGGTGGGGATTGGCGGAAACACCATATATTTT

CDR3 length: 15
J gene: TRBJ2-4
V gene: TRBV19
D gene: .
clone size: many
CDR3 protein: CASADSQIAKNIQYF
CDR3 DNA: TGTGCCAGTGCCGACAGTCAAATAGCCAAAAACATTCAGTACTTC

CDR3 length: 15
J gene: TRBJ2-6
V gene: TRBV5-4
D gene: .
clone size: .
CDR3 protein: CASSFINSGANVLTF
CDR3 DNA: TGTGCCAGCAGCTTTATCAACTCTGGGGCCAACGTCCTGACTTTC

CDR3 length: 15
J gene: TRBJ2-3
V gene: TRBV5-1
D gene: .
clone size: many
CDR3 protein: CASIPGTTSTDTQYF
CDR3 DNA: TGCGCCAGCATTCCCGGGACAACTAGCACAGATACGCAGTATTTT

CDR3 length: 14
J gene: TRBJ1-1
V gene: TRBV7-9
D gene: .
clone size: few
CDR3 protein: CASSPQGLNTEAFF
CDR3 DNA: TGTGCCAGCAGCCCCCAGGGGTTGAACACTGAAGCTTTCTTT

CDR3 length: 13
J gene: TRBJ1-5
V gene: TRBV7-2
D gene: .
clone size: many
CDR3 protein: CASSTGPYQPQHF
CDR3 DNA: TGTGCCAGCAGCACAGGGCCCTATCAGCCCCAGCATTTT

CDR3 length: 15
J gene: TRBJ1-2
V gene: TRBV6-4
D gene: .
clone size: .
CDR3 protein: CASSDSGSPGYGYTF
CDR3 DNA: TGTGCCAGCAGTGACTCTGGGTCTCCGGGATATGGCTACACCTTC